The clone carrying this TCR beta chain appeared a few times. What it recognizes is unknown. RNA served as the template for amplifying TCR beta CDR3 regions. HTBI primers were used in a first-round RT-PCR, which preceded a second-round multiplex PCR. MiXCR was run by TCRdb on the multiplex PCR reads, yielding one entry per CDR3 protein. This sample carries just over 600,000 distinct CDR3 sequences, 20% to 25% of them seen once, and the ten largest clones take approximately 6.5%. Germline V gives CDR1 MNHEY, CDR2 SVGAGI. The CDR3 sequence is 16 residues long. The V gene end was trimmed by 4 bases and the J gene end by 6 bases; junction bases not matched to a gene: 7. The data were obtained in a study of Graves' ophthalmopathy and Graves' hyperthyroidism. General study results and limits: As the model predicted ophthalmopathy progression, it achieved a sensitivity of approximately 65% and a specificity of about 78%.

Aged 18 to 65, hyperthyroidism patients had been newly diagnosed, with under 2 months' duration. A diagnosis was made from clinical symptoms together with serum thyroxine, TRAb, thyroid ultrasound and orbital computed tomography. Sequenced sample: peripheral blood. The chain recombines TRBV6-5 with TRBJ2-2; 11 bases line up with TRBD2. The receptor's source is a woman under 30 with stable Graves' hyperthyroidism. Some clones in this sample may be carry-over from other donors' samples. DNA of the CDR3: TGTGCCAGCAGTTTTAGCGGGGGGGCCGGATCCGGGGAGCTGTTTTTT. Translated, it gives CASSFSGGAGSGELFF.